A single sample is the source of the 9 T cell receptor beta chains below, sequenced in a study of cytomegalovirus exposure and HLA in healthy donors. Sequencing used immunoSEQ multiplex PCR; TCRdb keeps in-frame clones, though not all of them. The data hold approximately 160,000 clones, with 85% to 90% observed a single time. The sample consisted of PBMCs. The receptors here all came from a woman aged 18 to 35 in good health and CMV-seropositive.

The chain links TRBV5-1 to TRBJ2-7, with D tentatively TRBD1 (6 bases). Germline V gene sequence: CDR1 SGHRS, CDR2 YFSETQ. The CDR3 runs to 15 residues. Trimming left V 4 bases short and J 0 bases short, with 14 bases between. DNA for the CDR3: TGCGCCAGCAGCCTCGCCCCGGACAGCTCCTACGAGCAGTACTTC. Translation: CASSLAPDSSYEQYF.

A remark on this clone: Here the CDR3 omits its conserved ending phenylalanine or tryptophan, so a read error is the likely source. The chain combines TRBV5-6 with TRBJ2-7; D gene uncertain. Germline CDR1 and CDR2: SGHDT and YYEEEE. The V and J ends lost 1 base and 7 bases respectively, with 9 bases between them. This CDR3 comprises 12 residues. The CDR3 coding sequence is TGTGCCAGCAGCTTGATAATTACAGAGCAGTACCTC. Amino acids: CASSLIITEQYL.

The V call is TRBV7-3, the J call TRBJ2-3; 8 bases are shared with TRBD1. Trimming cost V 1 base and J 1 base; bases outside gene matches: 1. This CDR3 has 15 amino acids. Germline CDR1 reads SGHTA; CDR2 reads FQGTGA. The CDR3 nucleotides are TGTGCCAGCAGCTTAAAGGGACAGGGCACAGATACGCAGTATTTT. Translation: CASSLKGQGTDTQYF.

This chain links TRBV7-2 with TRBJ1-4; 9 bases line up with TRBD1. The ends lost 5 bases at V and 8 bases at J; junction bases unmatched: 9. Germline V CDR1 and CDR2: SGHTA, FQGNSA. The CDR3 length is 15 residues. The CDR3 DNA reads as TGTGCCAGCAGCGCTACCGGGACAGGGAACGAAAAACTGTTTTTT. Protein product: CASSATGTGNEKLFF.

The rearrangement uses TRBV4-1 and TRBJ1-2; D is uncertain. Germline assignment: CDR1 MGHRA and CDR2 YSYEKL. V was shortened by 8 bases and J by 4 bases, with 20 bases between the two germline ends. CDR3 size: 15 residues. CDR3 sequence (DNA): TGCGCCAGCGCCCCGTGGGAGGCAGCAATCTATGGCTACACCTTC. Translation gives CASAPWEAAIYGYTF.

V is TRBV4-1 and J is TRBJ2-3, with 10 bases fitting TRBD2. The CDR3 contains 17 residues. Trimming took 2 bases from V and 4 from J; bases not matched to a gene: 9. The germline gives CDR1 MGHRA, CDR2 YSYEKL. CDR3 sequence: CASSQPIAGGFPDTQYF. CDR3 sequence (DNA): TGCGCCAGCAGCCAACCTATAGCGGGAGGATTCCCAGATACGCAGTATTTT.

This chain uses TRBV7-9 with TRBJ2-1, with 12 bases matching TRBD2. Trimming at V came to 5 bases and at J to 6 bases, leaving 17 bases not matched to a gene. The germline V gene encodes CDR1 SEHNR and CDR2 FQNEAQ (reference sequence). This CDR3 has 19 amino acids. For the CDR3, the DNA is TGTGCCAGCAGCCCAAAGGCCTCTAGCGGGAGGGCCGTAGGCAATGAGCAGTTCTTC. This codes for CASSPKASSGRAVGNEQFF.

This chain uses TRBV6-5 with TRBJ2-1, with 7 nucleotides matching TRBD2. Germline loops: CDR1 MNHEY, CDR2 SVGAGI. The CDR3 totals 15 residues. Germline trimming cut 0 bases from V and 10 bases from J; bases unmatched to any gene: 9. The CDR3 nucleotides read TGTGCCAGCAGTTACTCGGGGGGGACGACGAGGGAGCAGTTCTTC. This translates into CASSYSGGTTREQFF.

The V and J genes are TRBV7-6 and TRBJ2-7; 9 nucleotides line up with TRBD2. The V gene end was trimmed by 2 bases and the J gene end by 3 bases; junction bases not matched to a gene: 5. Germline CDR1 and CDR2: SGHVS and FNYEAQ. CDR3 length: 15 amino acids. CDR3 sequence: CASSLTSGLLYEQYF. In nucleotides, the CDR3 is TGTGCCAGCAGCTTAACTAGCGGGCTTCTCTACGAGCAGTACTTC.